This TCR beta chain was captured in a study of OX40 agonist ivuxolimab in advanced cancers. Across the whole study: Patients were treated with intravenous ivuxolimab, dosed at 0.01 to 10 mg/kg and infused every 2 weeks.

On this clone itself: Its matching antigen is unknown.

Sequencing used immunoSEQ multiplex PCR; TCRdb keeps in-frame clones, though not all of them. The data hold about 60,000 clones, with roughly 90% observed a single time. General study results and limits: At 0.1 to 3.0 mg/kg and by week 6, clonal expansion occurred in CD4+ and CD8+ blood T cells.

Samples of blood were obtained at baseline, on cycle 4 day 1, and on cycle 7 day 1. V dropped 1 base and J dropped 6 bases, with 6 bases sitting between them. This CDR3 comprises 12 residues. Germline CDR1 and CDR2: SGHDT and YYEEEE. The chain recombines TRBV5-6 with TRBJ2-3; D remains ambiguous. This receptor was taken from an adult with an advanced solid tumor such as melanoma, head and neck, liver or kidney cancer. The input for sequencing was CD4+ or CD8+ T cells sorted from blood, taken in a trial of the OX40 agonist ivuxolimab. Written as DNA, the CDR3 is TGTGCCAGCAGCTTGAAAATTGATACGCAGTATTTT. Residues: CASSLKIDTQYF.